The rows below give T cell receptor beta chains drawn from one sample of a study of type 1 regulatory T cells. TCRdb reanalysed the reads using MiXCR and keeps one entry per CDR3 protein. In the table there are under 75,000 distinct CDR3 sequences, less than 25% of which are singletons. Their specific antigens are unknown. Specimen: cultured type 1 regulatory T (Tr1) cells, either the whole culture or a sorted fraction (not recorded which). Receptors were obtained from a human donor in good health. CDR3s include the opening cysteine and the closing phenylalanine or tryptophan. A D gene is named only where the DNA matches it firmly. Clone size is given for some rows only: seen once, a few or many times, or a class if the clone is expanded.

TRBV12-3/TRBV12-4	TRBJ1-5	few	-	CASSLWGTYSNQPQHF	TGTGCCAGCAGTTTATGGGGAACGTATAGCAATCAGCCCCAGCATTTT
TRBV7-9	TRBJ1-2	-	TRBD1	CASRETGGADGYTF	TGTGCCAGCCGAGAGACAGGGGGCGCTGATGGCTACACCTTC
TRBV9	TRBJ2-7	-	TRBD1	CASSATGTAPYEQYF	TGTGCCAGCAGTGCAACCGGGACAGCCCCCTACGAGCAGTACTTC
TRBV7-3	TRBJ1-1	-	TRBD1	CASSSQGSQNTEAFF	TGCGCCAGCAGCTCACAGGGGTCCCAGAACACTGAAGCTTTCTTT
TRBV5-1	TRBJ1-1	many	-	CASSLNGGAQTEAFF	TGCGCCAGCAGCTTGAACGGGGGGGCGCAGACTGAAGCTTTCTTT
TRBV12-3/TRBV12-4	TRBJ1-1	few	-	CASRAPILNTEAFF	TGTGCCAGCAGGGCCCCTATTTTGAACACTGAAGCTTTCTTT
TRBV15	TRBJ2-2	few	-	CATSMVDTGELFF	TGTGCCACCAGCATGGTGGACACCGGGGAGCTGTTTTTT
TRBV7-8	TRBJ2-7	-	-	CASSLVLQADSYEQYF	TGTGCCAGCAGCTTAGTATTGCAGGCGGACTCCTACGAGCAGTACTTC
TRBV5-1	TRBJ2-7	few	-	CASSLGTGGIYEQYF	TGCGCCAGCAGCCTTGGGACGGGTGGGATCTACGAGCAGTACTTC
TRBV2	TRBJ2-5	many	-	CASRVSEETQYF	TGTGCCAGCAGGGTCAGTGAAGAGACCCAGTACTTC
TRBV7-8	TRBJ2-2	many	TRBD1	CASSTGTGWTGELFF	TGTGCCAGCAGCACCGGGACAGGGTGGACCGGGGAGCTGTTTTTT
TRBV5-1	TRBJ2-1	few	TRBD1	CASSLAGQVYNEQFF	TGCGCCAGCAGCTTGGCTGGACAGGTCTACAATGAGCAGTTCTTC
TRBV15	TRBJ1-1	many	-	CATSRDRTNTEAFF	TGTGCCACCAGCAGAGACAGAACGAACACTGAAGCTTTCTTT
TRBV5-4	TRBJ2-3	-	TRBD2	CASSPPGLGYTDTQYF	TGTGCCAGCAGCCCTCCGGGACTAGGCTACACAGATACGCAGTATTTT
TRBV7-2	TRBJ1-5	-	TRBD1	CASSSGQGHQPQRF	TGTGCCAGCAGCTCGGGACAGGGCCATCAGCCCCAGCGTTTT
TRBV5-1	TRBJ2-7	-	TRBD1	CASSRGQSYEQYF	TGCGCCAGCAGCCGGGGACAGTCCTACGAGCAGTACTTC
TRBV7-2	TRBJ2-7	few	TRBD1	CASREPGTGLYGQYF	TGTGCCAGCAGGGAACCCGGGACAGGGCTTTACGGGCAGTACTTC
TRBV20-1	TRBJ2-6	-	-	CSARSSSGANVLTF	TGCAGTGCCAGATCGAGCTCTGGGGCCAACGTCCTGACTTTC
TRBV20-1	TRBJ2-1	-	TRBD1	CSAALTGDNEQFF	TGCAGTGCTGCACTGACAGGGGACAATGAGCAGTTCTTC
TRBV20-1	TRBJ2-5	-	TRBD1	CSAHRGYGETQYF	TGCAGTGCGCACAGGGGTTACGGGGAGACCCAGTACTTC
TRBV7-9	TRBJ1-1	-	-	CASSPYPGAANTEAFF	TGTGCCAGCAGTCCCTACCCCGGGGCGGCGAACACTGAAGCTTTCTTT
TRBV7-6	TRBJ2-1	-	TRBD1	CASSLRTGEEQLF	TGTGCCAGCAGCCTCCGGACAGGGGAAGAGCAGCTCTTC
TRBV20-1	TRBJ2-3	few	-	CSATRTTEIIAASTDTQYF	TGCAGTGCCACCAGAACGACAGAGATCATAGCTGCTAGCACAGATACGCAGTATTTT